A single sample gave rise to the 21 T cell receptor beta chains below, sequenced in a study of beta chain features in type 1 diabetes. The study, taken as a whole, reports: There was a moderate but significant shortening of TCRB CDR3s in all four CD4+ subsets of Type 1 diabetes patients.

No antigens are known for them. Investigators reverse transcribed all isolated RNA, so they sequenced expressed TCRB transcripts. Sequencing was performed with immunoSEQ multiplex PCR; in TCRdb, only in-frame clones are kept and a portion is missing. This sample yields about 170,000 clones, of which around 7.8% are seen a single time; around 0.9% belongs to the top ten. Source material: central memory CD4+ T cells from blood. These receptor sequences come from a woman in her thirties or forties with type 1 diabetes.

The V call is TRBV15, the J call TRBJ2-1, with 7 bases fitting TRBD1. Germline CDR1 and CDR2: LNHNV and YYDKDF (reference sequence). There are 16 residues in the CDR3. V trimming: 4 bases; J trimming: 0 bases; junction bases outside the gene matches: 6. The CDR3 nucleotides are TGTGCCACCAGCACCCCGGACAGGAGCTCCTACAATGAGCAGTTCTTC. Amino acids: CATSTPDRSSYNEQFF.

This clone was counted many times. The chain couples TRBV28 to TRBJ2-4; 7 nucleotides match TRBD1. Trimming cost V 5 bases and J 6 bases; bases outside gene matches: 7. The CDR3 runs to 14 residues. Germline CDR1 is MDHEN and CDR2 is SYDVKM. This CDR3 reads CASSPSGTVNIQYF. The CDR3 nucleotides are TGTGCCAGCAGTCCTTCCGGGACAGTAAACATTCAGTACTTC.

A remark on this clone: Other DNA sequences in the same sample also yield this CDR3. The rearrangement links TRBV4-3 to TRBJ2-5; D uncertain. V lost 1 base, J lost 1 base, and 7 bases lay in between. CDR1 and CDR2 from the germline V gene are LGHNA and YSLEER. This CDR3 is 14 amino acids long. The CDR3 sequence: CASSQGAGQETQYF. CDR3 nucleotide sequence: TGCGCCAGCAGCCAAGGGGCCGGCCAAGAGACCCAGTACTTC.

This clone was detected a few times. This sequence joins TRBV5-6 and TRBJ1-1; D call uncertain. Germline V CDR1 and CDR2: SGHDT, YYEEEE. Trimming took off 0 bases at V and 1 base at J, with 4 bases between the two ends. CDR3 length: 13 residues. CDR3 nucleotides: TGTGCCAGCAGCTTGGGGCCGAACACTGAAGCTTTCTTT. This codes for CASSLGPNTEAFF.

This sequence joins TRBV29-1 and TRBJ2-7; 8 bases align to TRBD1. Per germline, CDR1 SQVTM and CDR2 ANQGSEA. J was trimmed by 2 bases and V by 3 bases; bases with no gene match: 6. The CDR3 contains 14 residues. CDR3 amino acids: CSVEVTGGTYEQYF. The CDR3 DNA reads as TGCAGCGTTGAGGTAACAGGGGGGACCTACGAGCAGTACTTC.

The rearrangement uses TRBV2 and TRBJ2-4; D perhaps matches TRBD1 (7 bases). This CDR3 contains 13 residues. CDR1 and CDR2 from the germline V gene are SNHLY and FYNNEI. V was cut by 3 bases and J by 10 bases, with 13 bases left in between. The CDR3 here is CASSEEGAGIQYF. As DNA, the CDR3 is TGTGCCAGCAGTGAGGAGGGGGCTGGTATTCAGTACTTC.

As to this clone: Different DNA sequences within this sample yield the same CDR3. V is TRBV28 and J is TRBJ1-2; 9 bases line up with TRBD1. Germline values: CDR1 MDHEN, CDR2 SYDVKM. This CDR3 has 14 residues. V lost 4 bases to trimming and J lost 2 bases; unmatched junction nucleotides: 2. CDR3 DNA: TGTGCCAGCAGTTCGGACAGGGGAAACTATGGCTACACCTTC. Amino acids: CASSSDRGNYGYTF.

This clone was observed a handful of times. CDR3 bases: TGTGCCAGTAGTATGCTTTGGAGGGGTCCGGCCAACGTCCTGACTTTC. Translated: CASSMLWRGPANVLTF. The rearrangement joins TRBV19 to TRBJ2-6; possibly TRBD2 for D (6 bases). CDR1 and CDR2 (germline): LNHDA, SQIVND (reference sequence). Deletions cut 3 bases from V and 6 bases from J, with 15 bases between. This CDR3 spans 16 amino acids. The full variable domain, rest sourced from reference TRBV19 and TRBJ2-6, is DGGITQSPKYLFRKEGQNVTLSCEQNLNHDAMYWYRQDPGQGLRLIYYSQIVNDFQKGDIAEGYSVSREKKESFPLTVTSAQKNPTAFYLCASSMLWRGPANVLTFGAGSRLTVL.

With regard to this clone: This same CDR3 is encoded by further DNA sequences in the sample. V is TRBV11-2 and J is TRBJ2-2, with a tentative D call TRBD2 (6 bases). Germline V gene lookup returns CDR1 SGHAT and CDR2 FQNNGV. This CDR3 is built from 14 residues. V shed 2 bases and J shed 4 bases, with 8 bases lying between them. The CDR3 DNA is TGTGCCAGCAGCTTACAGGGAGGCACCGGGGAGCTGTTTTTT. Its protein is CASSLQGGTGELFF.

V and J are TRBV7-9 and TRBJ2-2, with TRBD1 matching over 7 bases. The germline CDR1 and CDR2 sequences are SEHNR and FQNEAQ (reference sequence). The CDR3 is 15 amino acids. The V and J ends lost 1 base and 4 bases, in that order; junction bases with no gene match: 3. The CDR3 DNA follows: TGTGCCAGCAGCTTAGGGGACAGCGGCACCGGGGAGCTGTTTTTT. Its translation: CASSLGDSGTGELFF.

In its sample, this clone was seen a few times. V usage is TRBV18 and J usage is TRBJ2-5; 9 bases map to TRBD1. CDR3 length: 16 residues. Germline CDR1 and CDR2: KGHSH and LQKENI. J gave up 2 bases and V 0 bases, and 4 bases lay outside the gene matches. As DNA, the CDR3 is TGTGCCAGCTCACCACCTACCGGGACAGGGCAAGAGACCCAGTACTTC. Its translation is CASSPPTGTGQETQYF.

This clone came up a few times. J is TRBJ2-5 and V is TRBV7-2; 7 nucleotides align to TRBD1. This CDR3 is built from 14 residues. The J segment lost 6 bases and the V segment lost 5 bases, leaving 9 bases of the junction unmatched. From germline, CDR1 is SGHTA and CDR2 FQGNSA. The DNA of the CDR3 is TGTGCCAGCAGCAGCCAGACAGGGAGAAAGACCCAGTACTTC. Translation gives CASSSQTGRKTQYF.

The CDR3 nucleotides are TGTGCCAGCAGTTTCAGGGGGACCAACTATGGCTACACCTTC. Protein sequence: CASSFRGTNYGYTF. The chain links TRBV27 to TRBJ1-2, with 7 positions matching TRBD1. After removal of 3 bases from V and 2 bases from J, the junction contained 3 bases not matched to a gene. The CDR3 has 14 residues. The germline CDR1 and CDR2 sequences are MNHEY and SMNVEV (reference sequence).

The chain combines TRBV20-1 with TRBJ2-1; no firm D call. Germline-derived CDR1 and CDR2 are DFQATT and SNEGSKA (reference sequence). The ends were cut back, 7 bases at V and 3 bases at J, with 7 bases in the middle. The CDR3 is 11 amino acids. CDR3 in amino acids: CSVANYNEQFF. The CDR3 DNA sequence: TGCAGTGTAGCTAACTACAATGAGCAGTTCTTC.

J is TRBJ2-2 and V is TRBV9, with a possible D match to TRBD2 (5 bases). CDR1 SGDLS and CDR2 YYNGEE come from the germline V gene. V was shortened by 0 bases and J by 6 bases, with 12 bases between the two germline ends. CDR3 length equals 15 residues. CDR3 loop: CASSVAKVRAGELFF. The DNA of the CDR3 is TGTGCCAGCAGCGTAGCTAAAGTGCGGGCCGGGGAGCTGTTTTTT.

CDR3 protein: CASSPVGFENSPLHF. The CDR3 DNA reads as TGTGCCAGCAGTCCCGTCGGGTTCGAGAATTCACCCCTCCACTTT. The chain links TRBV6-5 to TRBJ1-6; no definite D call. The CDR3 consists of 15 residues. In germline, CDR1 is MNHEY, CDR2 SVGAGI. V was clipped by 5 bases and J by 7 bases, with 15 bases between them.

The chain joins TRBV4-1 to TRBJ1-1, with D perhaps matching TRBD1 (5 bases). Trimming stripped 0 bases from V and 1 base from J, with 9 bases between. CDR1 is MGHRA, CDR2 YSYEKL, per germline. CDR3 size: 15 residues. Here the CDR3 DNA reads TGCGCCAGCAGCCAAGATGGGCAGGGGAACACTGAAGCTTTCTTT. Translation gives CASSQDGQGNTEAFF.

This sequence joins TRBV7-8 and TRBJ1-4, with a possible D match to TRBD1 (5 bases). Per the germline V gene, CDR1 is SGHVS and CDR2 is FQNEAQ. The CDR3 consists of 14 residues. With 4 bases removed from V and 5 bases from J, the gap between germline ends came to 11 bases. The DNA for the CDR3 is TGTGCCAGCAGCTCCCAAGGGGCGAATGAAAAACTGTTTTTT. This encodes CASSSQGANEKLFF.

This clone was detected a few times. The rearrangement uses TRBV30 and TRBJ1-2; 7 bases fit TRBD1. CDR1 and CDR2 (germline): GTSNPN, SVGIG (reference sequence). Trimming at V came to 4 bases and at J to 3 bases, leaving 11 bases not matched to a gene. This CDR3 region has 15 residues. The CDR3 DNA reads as TGTGCCTGGACACAGGGGTCTTCTACGTACTATGGCTACACCTTC. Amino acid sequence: CAWTQGSSTYYGYTF.

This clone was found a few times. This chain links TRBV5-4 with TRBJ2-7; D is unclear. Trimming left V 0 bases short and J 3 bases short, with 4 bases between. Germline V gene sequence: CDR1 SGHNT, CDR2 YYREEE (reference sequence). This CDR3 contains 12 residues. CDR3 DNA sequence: TGTGCCAGCAGCTTGGACGGCTACGAGCAGTACTTC. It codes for CASSLDGYEQYF.

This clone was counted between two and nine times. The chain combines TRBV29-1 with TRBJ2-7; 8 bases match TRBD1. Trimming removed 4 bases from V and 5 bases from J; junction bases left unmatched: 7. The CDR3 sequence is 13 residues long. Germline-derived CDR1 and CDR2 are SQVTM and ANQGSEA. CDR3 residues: CSVGRQGQHEQYF. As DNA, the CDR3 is TGCAGCGTTGGGAGACAGGGGCAACACGAGCAGTACTTC.